Listed below are T cell receptor beta chains from one sample, sequenced in a study of blood T cell repertoires in COVID-19. Produced via immunoSEQ multiplex PCR; TCRdb's table is partial and in-frame only. The sample shows roughly 120,000 clones, around 84% of them seen only once. Sequencing was carried out using peripheral blood. The receptors stem from a human donor in a cohort sampled during active COVID-19. Each CDR3 is given with its conserved first and last residue. The order of the fields is J gene, V gene, clone size, D gene, CDR3 DNA, CDR3 protein. D genes are given only for firm matches. Part of the rows lack a size; the others show once, few, many or a class for expanded clones.

>TRBJ1-2|TRBV3-1/TRBV3-2|few|NA
TGTGCCAGCAGCCAAGAGCTGGACTCAGCAGGCTACACCTTC
CASSQELDSAGYTF
>TRBJ2-3|TRBV2|NA|TRBD2
TGTGCCAGCAGTAGACTAGCGGGGGGGGTAGATACGCAGTATTTT
CASSRLAGGVDTQYF
>TRBJ1-1|TRBV2|NA|TRBD1
TGTGCCAGCAGTGCGGACAGGGGCGAAGCTTTCTTT
CASSADRGEAFF
>TRBJ1-2|TRBV30|NA|NA
TGTGCCTGGAGACAGGGTCCTAACTATGGCTACACCTTC
CAWRQGPNYGYTF
>TRBJ2-1|TRBV11-2|NA|TRBD1
TGTGCCAGCAGGAGACCCGGGACAGGGGATACTGAGCAGTTCTTC
CASRRPGTGDTEQFF
>TRBJ2-7|TRBV28|once|TRBD1
TGTGCCAGCAGTTCCACCGGGACAGCCTCCTACGAGCAGTACTTC
CASSSTGTASYEQYF
>TRBJ2-1|TRBV3-1/TRBV3-2|NA|TRBD1
TGTGCCAGCAGGGAGACAGGGGGGAATGAGCAGTTCTTC
CASRETGGNEQFF
>TRBJ1-5|TRBV23-1|NA|TRBD1
TGCGCCAGCAGTCCGGGACAGGGTGGAGGAAGAAATCAGCCCCAGCATTTT
CASSPGQGGGRNQPQHF
>TRBJ2-1|TRBV29-1|NA|TRBD2
TGCAGCGTTGTGACTAGCGGGAAGCAGTTCTTC
CSVVTSGKQFF
>TRBJ1-5|TRBV19|NA|NA
TGTGCCAGTATTGGGTTTGGCGCGGCTAGCAATCAGCCCCAGCATTTT
CASIGFGAASNQPQHF
>TRBJ2-1|TRBV10-2|NA|TRBD2
TGCGCCAGCAGTGCGCGGCGGGGGGCCTCGAGCGATGAGCAGTTCTTC
CASSARRGASSDEQFF
>TRBJ1-1|TRBV2|NA|NA
TGTGCCAGCAGACCGACGAGGGTTGGGACTGAAGCTTTCTTT
CASRPTRVGTEAFF